What follows are 18 T cell receptor beta chains derived from one specimen sequenced in a study of T cell responses to AZD1222 COVID-19 vaccine. Using immunoSEQ multiplex PCR, the repertoire was profiled, and TCRdb retains in-frame clones only, with some absent. This sample has about 66,000 clones, with more than 85% found just once. Sequenced material: peripheral blood, taken on day 0 of AZD1222 vaccination. All receptors come from an adult in good health.

CDR3 nucleotide sequence: TGCAGCGGTGAGGGGGGTAGCTACAATGAGCAGTTCTTC. Protein: CSGEGGSYNEQFF. This chain uses TRBV29-1 with TRBJ2-1; either TRBD1 or TRBD2 may fit D (6 bases each). CDR1 is SQVTM, CDR2 ANQGSEA, per germline. Trimming pared 7 bases from V and 3 bases from J, leaving 13 bases between. The CDR3 has 13 amino acids.

This sequence joins TRBV18 and TRBJ2-2, with D perhaps TRBD1 (6 bases). Germline V gene lookup returns CDR1 KGHSH and CDR2 LQKENI. With 0 bases removed from V and 6 bases from J, the gap between germline ends came to 11 bases. The CDR3 is 15 amino acids. The CDR3 DNA follows: TGTGCCAGCTCACCACCCAGGGGATCGTCCGGGGAGCTGTTTTTT. Amino acid sequence: CASSPPRGSSGELFF.

The chain joins TRBV7-2 to TRBJ2-3; 9 positions match TRBD2. This CDR3 has 17 residues. The V gene end was trimmed by 6 bases and the J gene end by 0 bases; junction bases not matched to a gene: 10. The germline CDR1 and CDR2 sequences are SGHTA and FQGNSA. For the CDR3, the DNA is TGTGCCAGCAGAACCGACAGCGGGGGGTTTAGCACAGATACGCAGTATTTT. Its translation: CASRTDSGGFSTDTQYF.

The V call is TRBV27, the J call TRBJ2-3, with 12 nucleotides matching TRBD2. The germline CDR1 and CDR2 sequences are MNHEY and SMNVEV (reference sequence). V shed 5 bases, J shed 6 bases, and the junction held 9 bases outside the gene matches. The CDR3 length is 16 residues. Here the CDR3 reads CASSPRTSGAEDTQYF. As DNA, the CDR3 is TGTGCCAGCAGTCCCAGGACTAGCGGGGCCGAGGATACGCAGTATTTT.

This clone was counted between two and nine times. The chain employs TRBV9 and TRBJ1-6, with D perhaps matching TRBD1 (5 bases). The CDR3 has 14 residues. V lost 0 bases and J lost 9, with 10 bases in between. Germline CDR1 reads SGDLS; CDR2 reads YYNGEE. CDR3 sequence reads: CASSVEGRGSPLHF. The CDR3 DNA sequence: TGTGCCAGCAGCGTAGAGGGACGGGGTTCACCCCTCCACTTT.

The genes are TRBV2 and TRBJ2-7; a weak D match, TRBD2 (5 bases). Trimming pared 5 bases from V and 2 bases from J, leaving 16 bases between. The CDR3 consists of 15 residues. Germline V lookup: CDR1 SNHLY, CDR2 FYNNEI. The CDR3 region is CASSPEVSETYEQYF. As DNA, the CDR3 is TGTGCCAGCAGTCCGGAAGTTAGCGAGACCTACGAGCAGTACTTC.

This clone was picked up one time. The chain is built from TRBV11-3 and TRBJ2-2; D is undetermined. The CDR3 sequence is 12 residues long. V lost 4 bases and J lost 4, with 4 bases in between. The germline gives CDR1 SGHNT, CDR2 YENEEA. CDR3 sequence (DNA): TGTGCCAGCAGCTCTTCCACCGGGGAGCTGTTTTTT. Encoded protein: CASSSSTGELFF.

The CDR3 DNA reads as TGTGCCAGCAGTTTAGCCCAAGAGACCCAGTACTTC. Translating gives CASSLAQETQYF. V is TRBV12-3 or TRBV12-4 and J is TRBJ2-5; D is unresolved. This CDR3 spans 12 amino acids. V was clipped by 0 bases and J by 1 base, with 0 bases between them.

The genes are TRBV6-5 and TRBJ1-2; TRBD1 might be the D (6 bases). V was clipped by 0 bases and J by 4 bases, with 9 bases between them. The CDR3 is 14 amino acids. Germline CDR1 is MNHEY and CDR2 is SVGAGI. CDR3 coding DNA: TGTGCCAGCAGTTACTCCATGGACAGCTATGGCTACACCTTC. It is translated as CASSYSMDSYGYTF.

V is TRBV7-9 and J is TRBJ1-1; 10 bases match TRBD1. After removal of 5 bases from V and 4 bases from J, the junction contained 7 bases not matched to a gene. CDR3 length: 15 amino acids. Germline V lookup: CDR1 SEHNR, CDR2 FQNEAQ (reference sequence). In DNA, the CDR3 is TGTGCCAGCAGCGTAGACAGGGGGCGGGGCACTGAAGCTTTCTTT. It specifies CASSVDRGRGTEAFF. Supplemented by reference TRBV7-9 and TRBJ1-1, the full variable domain reads DTGVSQNPRHKITKRGQNVTFRCDPISEHNRLYWYRQTLGQGPEFLTYFQNEAQLEKSRLLSDRFSAERPKGSFSTLEIQRTEQGDSAMYLCASSVDRGRGTEAFFGQGTRLTVV.

The rearrangement uses TRBV5-1 and TRBJ2-3; TRBD1 matches at 8 bases. The CDR3 contains 16 residues. The junction had 6 bases not matched to a gene; V was cut back by 3 bases and J by 0 bases. Germline CDR1 is SGHRS and CDR2 is YFSETQ. In DNA form, the CDR3 reads TGCGCCAGCAGCTCTCTCAGGGGGCTTAGCACAGATACGCAGTATTTT. Protein sequence: CASSSLRGLSTDTQYF.

The V gene is TRBV2, the J gene TRBJ1-5; D is unresolved. The CDR3 totals 12 residues. From germline, CDR1 is SNHLY and CDR2 FYNNEI. Trimming removed 6 bases at V and 6 bases at J, with 9 bases between. CDR3 nucleotides: TGTGCCAGCAGGGATCTAGGTCAGCCCCAGCATTTT. Translation: CASRDLGQPQHF.

The rearrangement joins TRBV6-6 to TRBJ2-7; D is unclear. CDR3 length: 11 amino acids. Germline assignment: CDR1 MNHNY and CDR2 SVGAGI (reference sequence). The germline V and J ends were trimmed by 0 bases and 5 bases, with 2 bases remaining between them. The chain's CDR3 is CASSYSNEQYF. CDR3 sequence (DNA): TGTGCCAGCAGTTACTCGAACGAGCAGTACTTC.

The J gene is TRBJ1-1, the V gene TRBV6-6, with a tentative D call TRBD1 (6 bases). CDR1 is MNHNY, CDR2 SVGAGI, per germline (reference sequence). This CDR3 is built from 12 residues. V lost 2 bases to trimming and J lost 8 bases, with 9 bases between them. The CDR3, as DNA: TGTGCCAGCAGTTACGGGGGCAGGGAAGCTTTCTTT. Residues: CASSYGGREAFF.

The rearrangement joins TRBV7-2 to TRBJ1-2; D is ambiguous. The CDR3 has 14 amino acids. In germline, CDR1 is SGHTA, CDR2 FQGNSA. Trimming left V 1 base short and J 2 bases short, with 8 bases between. CDR3 in amino acids: CASSLVQTNYGYTF. In DNA, the CDR3 is TGTGCCAGCAGCTTAGTACAGACCAACTATGGCTACACCTTC.

The V call is TRBV7-6, the J call TRBJ1-3; 8 bases are a match to TRBD1. The J segment lost 2 bases and the V segment lost 5 bases, leaving 8 bases of the junction unmatched. The CDR3 contains 16 residues. Germline V gene data show CDR1 as SGHVS and CDR2 as FNYEAQ. The CDR3 DNA reads as TGTGCCAGCAGCGAGAACAGGGGGAGGACTGGAAACACCATATATTTT. Protein: CASSENRGRTGNTIYF.

DNA of the CDR3: TGCGCCAGCAGTCTTCGTTTTAACACTGAAGCTTTCTTT. Translated: CASSLRFNTEAFF. The rearrangement uses TRBV10-1 and TRBJ1-1; D unresolved. V lost 5 bases, J lost 2 bases, and 9 bases lay in between. Germline-derived CDR1 and CDR2 are WNHNN and SYGVQD (reference sequence). This CDR3 comprises 13 residues.

V and J are TRBV10-3 and TRBJ2-3, with 9 bases fitting TRBD1. Germline-derived CDR1 and CDR2 are ENHRY and SYGVKD. The CDR3 contains 14 residues. With 5 bases clipped from V and 1 base from J, the junction kept 1 base outside the gene matches. The DNA for the CDR3 is TGTGCCATCAGTCGGACAGGGGGCACAGATACGCAGTATTTT. It specifies CAISRTGGTDTQYF.